Shown below are 25 T cell receptor beta chains from a single sample sequenced in a study of TIL therapy for anti-PD-1-resistant metastatic lung cancer (dated by TCRdb to about 2021). TCR beta CDR3 regions were amplified from genomic DNA by bias-controlled multiplex PCR with the immunoSEQ v3 hsTCRB kit. This immuneACCESS table, as held by TCRdb, lists in-frame sequences with V and J called but not all clones. Of the missing ones, under half trace to an unresolved V gene in checked studies; the others have no known cause. Here the sample has 55,000 to 60,000 clones; about 70% occur a single time. In total, the top ten clones hold about 2% of the sample. According to the study, the label for this sample's time point signals: pre-treatment sample, taken before nivolumab and TIL therapy. This sample comprised blood, obtained at baseline. The source of these receptors is a person aged 25 to 79 with non-small cell lung cancer.

The chain employs TRBV5-4 and TRBJ2-1; 13 bases map to TRBD2. Germline values: CDR1 SGHNT, CDR2 YYREEE (reference sequence). The CDR3 loop spans 16 amino acids. J lost 8 bases, V lost 3 bases, and 8 bases had no gene match. CDR3 region: CASSSATSGRTDEQFF. In nucleotides, the CDR3 is TGTGCCAGCAGCTCGGCGACTAGCGGGAGGACCGATGAGCAGTTCTTC.

V usage is TRBV25-1 and J usage is TRBJ2-5; a possible D gene is TRBD1 (6 bases). The CDR3 is 17 residues long. CDR1 is MGHDK and CDR2 is SYGVNS in the germline V gene. The V and J ends lost 8 bases and 3 bases respectively, with 25 bases between them. The CDR3, as DNA: TGTGCCAGCGGGTCACCCAGGGGTTCTAACAGGGAAGAGACCCAGTACTTC. Translated, it gives CASGSPRGSNREETQYF.

The chain uses TRBV6-5 and TRBJ2-5, with D perhaps matching TRBD1 (5 bases). The V end was cut by 5 bases, the J end by 2 bases, with 9 bases between. The CDR3 extends over 13 amino acids. Germline CDR1 MNHEY, CDR2 SVGAGI. The CDR3 region is CASSVQDQETQYF. The CDR3 DNA sequence: TGTGCCAGCAGTGTACAGGATCAAGAGACCCAGTACTTC.

The chain links TRBV2 to TRBJ2-5, with TRBD2 matching 12 bases. V shed 5 bases, J shed 5 bases, and the junction held 9 bases outside the gene matches. Germline V gives CDR1 SNHLY, CDR2 FYNNEI. The CDR3 is 16 amino acids. CDR3 protein: CASSPTSGREGETQYF. The DNA of the CDR3 is TGTGCCAGCAGTCCGACTAGCGGGAGAGAGGGGGAGACCCAGTACTTC. Filled out from reference TRBV2 and TRBJ2-5, the complete variable domain reads EPEVTQTPSHQVTQMGQEVILRCVPISNHLYFYWYRQILGQKVEFLVSFYNNEISEKSEIFDDQFSVERPDGSNFTLKIRSTKLEDSAMYFCASSPTSGREGETQYFGPGTRLLVL.

The chain recombines TRBV28 with TRBJ2-7; maybe TRBD1 (5 bases). The CDR3 covers 12 residues. Trimming took 6 bases from V and 7 from J, leaving 13 bases between them. Germline CDR1 reads MDHEN; CDR2 reads SYDVKM. The CDR3: CASSTGHPEQYF. In DNA, the CDR3 is TGTGCCAGCAGCACCGGACACCCAGAGCAGTACTTC.

The chain employs TRBV6-6 and TRBJ1-3; TRBD1 matches 8 bases. In germline, CDR1 is MNHNY, CDR2 SVGAGI (reference sequence). CDR3 length equals 13 residues. With 6 bases clipped from V and 8 bases from J, the junction kept 6 bases outside the gene matches. The CDR3 sequence is CASRRQGLDTIYF. Here the CDR3 DNA reads TGTGCCAGCAGAAGACAGGGGCTAGACACCATATATTTT.

The rearrangement uses TRBV7-2 and TRBJ2-7, with 10 positions matching TRBD1. From germline, CDR1 is SGHTA and CDR2 FQGNSA. CDR3 size: 13 residues. With 4 bases clipped from V and 4 bases from J, the junction kept 1 base outside the gene matches. DNA of the CDR3: TGTGCCAGCAGCTGGGGACAGGGGTACGAGCAGTACTTC. As protein: CASSWGQGYEQYF.

This chain connects TRBV27 to TRBJ2-7, with D possibly TRBD1 on 6 matching bases. The CDR3 runs 14 residues. Between the trimmed V and J ends, which lost 1 base and 5 bases, there was a span of 12 bases. The germline CDR1 and CDR2 sequences are MNHEY and SMNVEV (reference sequence). The CDR3 sequence: CASSLYGQSHEQYF. In nucleotides, the CDR3 is TGTGCCAGCAGTTTATATGGACAGTCCCACGAGCAGTACTTC.

This rearrangement joins TRBV7-2 to TRBJ2-7, with D perhaps being TRBD1 or TRBD2 (5 bases each). V lost 1 base to trimming and J lost 3 bases, with 13 bases between them. The CDR3 totals 15 residues. CDR1 and CDR2 (germline): SGHTA, FQGNSA. CDR3 sequence: CASSLGGTQVYEQYF. CDR3 in DNA: TGTGCCAGCAGCTTAGGTGGGACCCAAGTCTACGAGCAGTACTTC.

This clone has only a few counts. The genes are TRBV7-9 and TRBJ1-2; D is possibly TRBD1 (5 bases). The germline CDR1 and CDR2 sequences are SEHNR and FQNEAQ (reference sequence). This CDR3 contains 19 residues. The V end was cut by 1 base, the J end by 4 bases, with 25 bases between. The CDR3 DNA reads TGTGCCAGCAGCTTAGTTCGCGACGACAGCTTCTGGTTGACCTATGGCTACACCTTC. This gives the protein CASSLVRDDSFWLTYGYTF.

The chain is built from TRBV28 and TRBJ1-2; D gene ambiguous. Germline V gene lookup returns CDR1 MDHEN and CDR2 SYDVKM. The CDR3 contains 12 residues. Trimming took 7 bases from V and 6 from J, leaving 12 bases between them. The CDR3 protein is CASTLPGDGYTF. DNA of the CDR3: TGTGCCAGCACCCTCCCCGGGGATGGCTACACCTTC.

The chain employs TRBV6-5 and TRBJ1-5; 9 positions match TRBD1. Per the germline V gene, CDR1 is MNHEY and CDR2 is SVGAGI. V lost 4 bases and J lost 6; bases outside the gene matches: 4. The CDR3 has 14 amino acids. CDR3 loop: CASSLQGAAQPQHF. CDR3 nucleotide sequence: TGTGCCAGCAGTTTACAGGGGGCGGCTCAGCCCCAGCATTTT.

V is TRBV6-5 and J is TRBJ2-7; perhaps TRBD1 as D (6 bases). V was trimmed by 6 bases and J by 2 bases, leaving 11 bases between them. The CDR3 is 13 amino acids. Germline V gene sequence: CDR1 MNHEY, CDR2 SVGAGI. CDR3 nucleotide sequence: TGTGCCAGCAGACAGGGACAAACCTACGAGCAGTACTTC. Protein product: CASRQGQTYEQYF.

This sequence joins TRBV5-4 and TRBJ1-1; D is perhaps TRBD1 (6 bases). The CDR3 is 14 residues long. The V gene lost 3 bases and the J gene lost 1 base, with 10 bases spanning the gap. The germline CDR1 and CDR2 sequences are SGHNT and YYREEE (reference sequence). The CDR3 spells CASSSGHKNTEAFF. The DNA of the CDR3 is TGTGCCAGCAGCTCGGGACATAAGAACACTGAAGCTTTCTTT.

The chain links TRBV11-3 to TRBJ2-1, with D possibly matching TRBD2 (5 bases). This CDR3 is 14 amino acids long. The ends were cut back, 10 bases at V and 7 bases at J, with 20 bases in the middle. From germline, CDR1 is SGHNT and CDR2 YENEEA. The CDR3 DNA reads as TGTGCCATCTTGGACTTGGTGGAGACGAATGAGCAGTTCTTC. It specifies CAILDLVETNEQFF.

This clone turned up a few times. This chain uses TRBV11-2 with TRBJ1-2; 9 bases are a match to TRBD1. V shed 5 bases and J 3 bases; nucleotides not matched to a gene: 10. Looked up from germline, CDR1 is SGHAT and CDR2 is FQNNGV. The CDR3 spans 16 residues. The CDR3 spells CASSTYRGRHDYGYTF. The CDR3 bases are TGTGCCAGCAGCACTTACAGGGGGCGGCACGACTATGGCTACACCTTC.

The J gene is TRBJ2-3, the V gene TRBV4-1, with D possibly being TRBD2 (5 bases). Per germline, CDR1 MGHRA and CDR2 YSYEKL. The CDR3 is made up of 14 amino acids. Trimming pared 0 bases from V and 12 bases from J, leaving 16 bases between. CDR3 sequence (DNA): TGCGCCAGCAGCCAAGAGTACGGACTCCTGTCCCAGTATTTT. This encodes CASSQEYGLLSQYF.

V is TRBV5-1 and J is TRBJ1-6; 9 bases agree with TRBD1. This CDR3 is 15 amino acids long. Per the germline V gene, CDR1 is SGHRS and CDR2 is YFSETQ. Unmatched junction bases numbered 4, after V lost 3 bases and J lost 6 bases. The chain's CDR3 is CASSSGQGSNSPLHF. The CDR3 region has the DNA TGCGCCAGCAGCTCGGGACAGGGTAGTAATTCACCCCTCCACTTT.

CDR3 region: CSAVQGTEAFF. The CDR3 nucleotides read TGCAGTGCTGTACAGGGAACTGAAGCTTTCTTT. This chain links TRBV20-1 with TRBJ1-1; D may be TRBD1 (6 bases). V lost 5 bases and J 5 bases, leaving 9 bases between the germline ends. The germline gives CDR1 DFQATT, CDR2 SNEGSKA (reference sequence). This CDR3 spans 11 amino acids.

The chain carries TRBV11-3 and TRBJ2-7; 11 nucleotides align to TRBD2. The CDR3 contains 16 residues. V was pared by 3 bases and J by 6 bases, with 10 bases of the junction left unmatched. The germline V gene encodes CDR1 SGHNT and CDR2 YENEEA. The CDR3 DNA is TGTGCCAGCAGCTTGTTAACTAGCGGGGGTTCCCGCGAGCAGTACTTC. This translates into CASSLLTSGGSREQYF.

CDR3: CASSQVVVGVGGYTF. The CDR3 nucleotides read TGCGCCAGCAGCCAAGTAGTTGTGGGAGTTGGTGGCTACACCTTC. J is TRBJ1-2 and V is TRBV4-1; D gene unclear. The CDR3 covers 15 residues. The V and J ends lost 1 base and 7 bases respectively, with 16 bases between them. The V gene's germline CDR1 is MGHRA and CDR2 YSYEKL.

The table lists this clone with a count of one. The V and J genes are TRBV10-3 and TRBJ2-7; the D gene is possibly TRBD2 (6 bases). The V gene's germline CDR1 is ENHRY and CDR2 SYGVKD. With 10 bases removed from V and 0 bases from J, the gap between germline ends came to 13 bases. The CDR3 has 13 residues. For the CDR3, the DNA is TGTGCCACCGGGACTGTAAGCTCCTACGAGCAGTACTTC. Translated: CATGTVSSYEQYF.

V is TRBV6-4 and J is TRBJ2-3, with 7 bases fitting TRBD1. J lost 1 base, V lost 4 bases, and 5 bases had no gene match. Germline V gene data show CDR1 as MRHNA and CDR2 as SNTAGT. The CDR3 consists of 15 residues. The CDR3 is CASSGHRGGTDTQYF. The DNA for the CDR3 is TGTGCCAGCAGTGGACACAGGGGAGGCACAGATACGCAGTATTTT.

This chain joins TRBV9 and TRBJ2-2; a possible D gene is TRBD1 (6 bases). The CDR3 is made up of 14 amino acids. Germline V lookup: CDR1 SGDLS, CDR2 YYNGEE. Trimming left V 2 bases short and J 7 bases short, with 12 bases between. The CDR3 loop is CASSVGQIGGELFF. CDR3 nucleotide sequence: TGTGCCAGCAGCGTCGGACAGATTGGCGGGGAGCTGTTTTTT.

The rearrangement joins TRBV2 to TRBJ2-1, with 12 bases fitting TRBD2. The CDR3 covers 15 residues. The J segment lost 9 bases and the V segment lost 2 bases, leaving 5 bases of the junction unmatched. The V gene's germline CDR1 is SNHLY and CDR2 FYNNEI. CDR3 region: CASSERLAGVGEQFF. In DNA form, the CDR3 reads TGTGCCAGCAGTGAAAGACTAGCGGGAGTTGGTGAGCAGTTCTTC.